The subject of this entry is one T cell receptor beta chain. Its target is unknown. This sample stems from a study of cytomegalovirus exposure and HLA in healthy donors. This CDR3 is built from 15 residues. Trimming took off 4 bases at V and 4 bases at J, with 14 bases between the two ends. CDR1 is MNHEY and CDR2 is SVGAGI in the germline V gene. Findings of the study overall: The study reported that TCR beta sequences accurately predicted HLA-A and HLA-B alleles in most subjects. By HLA locus, TCR association rates varied in a later analysis, with DRB1 showing the most and HLA-C the fewest. Solely CMV serostatus was available to characterize immune exposure.

60 Vbeta and 13 Jbeta primers were used in PCR. Original analysis: Unique TCR beta chains numbered approximately 76 million in a later analysis, with roughly 10 million shared. Produced via immunoSEQ multiplex PCR; TCRdb's table is partial and in-frame only. Clonal size and the V and J genes are those of that table, whereas D and trimming came from the DNA. The sample holds about 82,000 clones, 70% to 80% seen once. Sequenced input: PBMCs. The rearrangement joins TRBV6-5 to TRBJ1-5; D is ambiguous. The sequence was collected from a man between 25 and 39 years old in good health and CMV-seropositive. The CDR3, as DNA: TGTGCCAGCAGTTCCCAAGGAGGGCCGAATCAGCCCCAGCATTTT. Translating it yields CASSSQGGPNQPQHF.